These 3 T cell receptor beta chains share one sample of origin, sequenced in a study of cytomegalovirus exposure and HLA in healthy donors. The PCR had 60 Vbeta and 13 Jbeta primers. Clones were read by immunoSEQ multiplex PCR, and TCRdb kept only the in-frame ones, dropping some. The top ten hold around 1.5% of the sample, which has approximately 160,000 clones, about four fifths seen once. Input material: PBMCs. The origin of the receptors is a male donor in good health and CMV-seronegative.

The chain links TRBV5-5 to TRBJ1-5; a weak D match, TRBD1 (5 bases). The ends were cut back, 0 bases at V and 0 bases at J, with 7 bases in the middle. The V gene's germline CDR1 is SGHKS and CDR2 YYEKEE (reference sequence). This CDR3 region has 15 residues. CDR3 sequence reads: CASSLDRYSNQPQHF. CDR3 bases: TGTGCCAGCAGCTTGGACAGGTATAGCAATCAGCCCCAGCATTTT.

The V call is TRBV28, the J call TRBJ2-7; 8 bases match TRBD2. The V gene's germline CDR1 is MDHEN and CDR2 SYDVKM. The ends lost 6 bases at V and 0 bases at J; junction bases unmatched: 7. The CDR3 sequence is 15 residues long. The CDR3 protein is CASSPSGLASYEQYF. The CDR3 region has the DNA TGTGCCAGCAGCCCCTCCGGACTAGCCTCCTACGAGCAGTACTTC. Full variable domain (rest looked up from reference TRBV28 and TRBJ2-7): DVKVTQSSRYLVKRTGEKVFLECVQDMDHENMFWYRQDPGLGLRLIYFSYDVKMKEKGDIPEGYSVSREKKERFSLILESASTNQTSMYLCASSPSGLASYEQYFGPGTRLTVT.

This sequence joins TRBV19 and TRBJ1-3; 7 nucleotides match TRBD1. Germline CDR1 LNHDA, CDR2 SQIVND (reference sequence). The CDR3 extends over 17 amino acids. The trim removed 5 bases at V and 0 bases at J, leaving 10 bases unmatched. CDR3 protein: CASSSRGSGLSGNTIYF. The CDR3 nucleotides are TGTGCCAGTAGTTCCAGGGGGTCAGGTCTCTCTGGAAACACCATATATTTT. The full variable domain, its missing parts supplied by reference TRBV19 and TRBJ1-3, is DGGITQSPKYLFRKEGQNVTLSCEQNLNHDAMYWYRQDPGQGLRLIYYSQIVNDFQKGDIAEGYSVSREKKESFPLTVTSAQKNPTAFYLCASSSRGSGLSGNTIYFGEGSWLTVV.